Presented here are 29 T cell receptor beta chains from one specimen sequenced in a study of metastatic and nonmetastatic thyroid tumors. Thyroid surgery took place with no prior treatment in any patient. TCRdb re-clonotyped the PCR reads via MiXCR. The table lists about 92,000 clones, approximately 15% of them singletons. The sequencing input was blood. These receptors came from a female donor with papillary thyroid cancer or a benign thyroid nodule (not recorded which). Some clones in this sample may be carry-over from other donors' samples.

This clone came up many times. The J gene is TRBJ2-7, the V gene TRBV10-3; D is unresolved. V was cut by 4 bases and J by 3 bases, with 7 bases left in between. The CDR3 length is 12 residues. Per the germline V gene, CDR1 is ENHRY and CDR2 is SYGVKD. CDR3: CAISGSDYEQYF. The CDR3 DNA sequence: TGTGCCATCAGTGGGTCCGACTACGAGCAGTACTTC.

Worth noting for this clone: This may stem from a read error, because a much larger clone lies one nucleotide away. J is TRBJ1-4 and V is TRBV3-1; D is ambiguous. Germline loops: CDR1 LGHDT, CDR2 YNNKEL (reference sequence). With 0 bases removed from V and 11 bases from J, the gap between germline ends came to 10 bases. This CDR3 has 13 residues. The CDR3 is CASSQEPLGKLFF. CDR3 nucleotide sequence: TGTGCCAGCAGCCAAGAACCCCTAGGGAAACTGTTTTTT.

In its sample, this clone was seen many times. The rearrangement joins TRBV7-8 to TRBJ2-7, with a weak D call TRBD1 (6 bases). V dropped 5 bases and J dropped 0 bases, with 11 bases sitting between them. The CDR3 spans 14 residues. CDR1 SGHVS and CDR2 FQNEAQ come from the germline V gene. This CDR3 reads CASSADSYSYEQYF. The CDR3, as DNA: TGTGCCAGCAGCGCGGACAGCTACTCCTACGAGCAGTACTTC.

This clone was seen at least ten times. The rearrangement joins TRBV9 to TRBJ1-2; 9 nucleotides match TRBD1. CDR1 is SGDLS, CDR2 YYNGEE, per germline. Losses at the gene ends were 2 bases for V and 6 bases for J; bases not matched to a gene: 17. The CDR3 length is 18 residues. In nucleotides, the CDR3 is TGTGCCAGCAGCGTCGGGAGTTCCGGGACAGGGAATTTCCATGGCTACACCTTC. It translates to CASSVGSSGTGNFHGYTF.

In its sample, this clone was seen many times. This chain's CDR3 is CASSSRRPPYF. CDR3 in DNA: TGTGCCAGCAGCTCACGGCGGCCTCCGTACTTC. The rearrangement uses TRBV11-3 and TRBJ2-7; no definite D call. The CDR3 extends over 11 amino acids. V was cut by 4 bases and J by 12 bases, with 13 bases left in between. Germline CDR1 reads SGHNT; CDR2 reads YENEEA.

There are many counts of this clone. The chain carries TRBV6-5 and TRBJ2-7; D is unresolved. CDR3 length equals 15 residues. V was cut by 0 bases and J by 2 bases, with 11 bases left in between. CDR1 and CDR2 from the germline V gene are MNHEY and SVGAGI. The CDR3: CASSYSSPPAYEQYF. Here the CDR3 DNA reads TGTGCCAGCAGTTACTCGTCGCCCCCAGCCTACGAGCAGTACTTC.

This clone was counted at least ten times. The chain recombines TRBV7-8 with TRBJ1-3; D is unresolved. This CDR3 is 15 amino acids long. V lost 0 bases and J lost 4, with 10 bases in between. The germline V gene has CDR1 SGHVS and CDR2 FQNEAQ. CDR3 nucleotide sequence: TGTGCCAGCAGCTTAGCGCTCGTGGCCGGAAACACCATATATTTT. Residues: CASSLALVAGNTIYF.

Of note for this clone: This may be a read error, as it is one base from a much larger clone. The chain has TRBV21-1 and TRBJ2-2; TRBD2 was called by the table and not checked on the DNA. TRBV21-1 is a pseudogene locus. The CDR3 runs to 20 residues. The CDR3 DNA sequence: TGTGCCAGCAGCCTCCAACCTATTTCGACTAGCGGGGGACCCACCGGGGAGCTGTTTTTT. This encodes CASSLQPISTSGGPTGELFF.

This clone has just a few counts. The chain is built from TRBV5-6 and TRBJ1-2; TRBD1 matches 7 bases. Germline CDR1 and CDR2: SGHDT and YYEEEE. Unmatched junction bases numbered 16, after V lost 0 bases and J lost 8 bases. The CDR3 is 17 amino acids. The DNA for the CDR3 is TGTGCCAGCAGCTTGGAATGGAGACAGGGAAGACTGAGCGGCTACACCTTC. Translated: CASSLEWRQGRLSGYTF.

This clone was found many times. The gene calls are TRBV3-1 and TRBJ1-6; D is ambiguous. Trimming stripped 0 bases from V and 9 bases from J, with 12 bases between. Germline V gene sequence: CDR1 LGHDT, CDR2 YNNKEL (reference sequence). This CDR3 comprises 15 residues. The chain's CDR3 is CASSQENSPSSPLHF. DNA for the CDR3: TGTGCCAGCAGCCAAGAAAACAGCCCCAGTTCACCCCTCCACTTT.

This clone has a count of ten or more. This rearrangement joins TRBV12-3 or TRBV12-4 to TRBJ1-1, with D possibly matching TRBD1 (6 bases). The CDR3 covers 14 residues. The germline V and J ends were trimmed by 2 bases and 11 bases, with 18 bases remaining between them. In DNA, the CDR3 is TGTGCCAGCAGTTTAAGGGCGGGGGGCTCACCGGCTTTCTTT. It translates to CASSLRAGGSPAFF.

J is TRBJ1-2 and V is TRBV2; 8 bases map to TRBD1. Trimming cost V 7 bases and J 7 bases; bases outside gene matches: 8. The CDR3 loop spans 13 amino acids. CDR1 is SNHLY, CDR2 FYNNEI, per germline. The CDR3: CASIDRGRFGYTF. As DNA, the CDR3 is TGTGCCAGCATTGACAGGGGAAGGTTTGGCTACACCTTC.

This clone was counted at least ten times. The rearrangement uses TRBV24-1 and TRBJ2-7, with D unresolved. The germline CDR1 and CDR2 sequences are KGHDR and SFDVKD. V dropped 2 bases and J dropped 1 base, with 8 bases sitting between them. The CDR3 runs 14 residues. The chain's CDR3 is CATSDSRHSYEQYF. In DNA form, the CDR3 reads TGTGCCACCAGTGATTCGCGGCATTCCTACGAGCAGTACTTC.

This clone has more than one count but fewer than ten. The junction departs from the called germline gene at one end, perhaps through a read error. The chain employs TRBV6-1 and TRBJ2-7; 8 bases are shared with TRBD1. Looked up from germline, CDR1 is MNHNS and CDR2 is SASEGT. The CDR3 spans 15 residues. The DNA for the CDR3 is TGTGGCAGCAGAAGGACAGGGATATCCTTCTACGAGCAGTACTTC. Translating gives CGSRRTGISFYEQYF.

Turning to this clone: This sequence may be a read error, since a much larger clone differs from it by one base. The chain recombines TRBV4-2 with TRBJ2-7; D remains ambiguous. Germline V gene lookup returns CDR1 LGHNA and CDR2 YNFKEQ. The CDR3 loop spans 13 amino acids. The CDR3 DNA follows: TGTGCCAGCATCCAAGAGCCAGCCTACGAGCAGTACTTC. Its translation is CASIQEPAYEQYF.

This clone was seen only a few times. This chain links TRBV6-2 or TRBV6-3 with TRBJ2-7, with unresolved D. The germline V gene encodes CDR1 MNHEY and CDR2 SVGEGT. Trimming removed 6 bases from V and 5 bases from J, with 11 bases in between. The CDR3 contains 12 residues. In DNA, the CDR3 is TGTGCCAGCAGGGATGACAAACACGAGCAGTACTTC. Amino acids: CASRDDKHEQYF.

This clone was seen at least ten times. The chain joins TRBV19 to TRBJ1-5; D ambiguous. The CDR3 is made up of 13 amino acids. Germline CDR1 and CDR2: LNHDA and SQIVND (reference sequence). V gave up 5 bases and J gave up 7 bases, with 12 bases separating them. CDR3 region: CASSDRADQPQHF. As DNA, the CDR3 is TGTGCCAGTAGTGATAGGGCGGACCAGCCCCAGCATTTT.

This clone was counted between two and nine times. One end of the junction fails to match germline, which may point to a read error. The CDR3 spells CAIGDSYCYTF. The CDR3 region has the DNA TGTGCCATCGGAGACAGCTATTGCTACACCTTC. The chain is built from TRBV6-1 and TRBJ1-2; maybe TRBD1 (5 bases). CDR1 and CDR2 from the germline V gene are MNHNS and SASEGT. This CDR3 comprises 11 residues.

This clone appeared many times. The V and J genes are TRBV7-9 and TRBJ2-5, with a possible D match to TRBD2 (5 bases). The CDR3 has 12 amino acids. The V gene's germline CDR1 is SEHNR and CDR2 FQNEAQ (reference sequence). V was shortened by 6 bases and J by 5 bases, with 10 bases between the two germline ends. CDR3 loop: CASRLGGETQYF. In DNA, the CDR3 is TGTGCCAGCAGGCTAGGCGGGGAGACCCAGTACTTC.

The sample holds many counts of this clone. The rearrangement uses TRBV9 and TRBJ2-7; 8 nucleotides line up with TRBD2. J gave up 3 bases and V 3 bases, and 5 bases lay outside the gene matches. Per the germline V gene, CDR1 is SGDLS and CDR2 is YYNGEE. The CDR3 length is 14 residues. The CDR3 DNA follows: TGTGCCAGCAGCGAGGCGGGAGGTATCTACGAGCAGTACTTC. This encodes CASSEAGGIYEQYF.

This clone came up many times. The chain recombines TRBV7-2 with TRBJ2-2; D possibly corresponds to TRBD1 (5 bases). The CDR3 is made up of 15 amino acids. With 1 base removed from V and 1 base from J, the gap between germline ends came to 7 bases. CDR1 and CDR2 from the germline V gene are SGHTA and FQGNSA. The CDR3 protein is CASSLGQGNTGELFF. As DNA, the CDR3 is TGTGCCAGCAGCTTAGGTCAGGGGAACACCGGGGAGCTGTTTTTT.

The chain recombines TRBV6-2 or TRBV6-3 with TRBJ2-5, with 7 bases that match TRBD1. This CDR3 spans 15 amino acids. V gave up 2 bases and J gave up 8 bases; unmatched junction bases: 11. The germline gives CDR1 MNHEY, CDR2 SVGEGT. The CDR3 here is CASSYGDSEVDTQYF. The CDR3 DNA reads as TGTGCCAGCAGTTACGGGGACAGTGAAGTAGATACCCAGTACTTC.

This clone was recorded at least ten times. The chain links TRBV6-2 or TRBV6-3 to TRBJ1-1; D ambiguous. The CDR3 spans 14 residues. CDR1 is MNHEY, CDR2 SVGEGT, per germline. The V gene lost 5 bases and the J gene lost 3 bases, with 13 bases spanning the gap. CDR3 sequence (DNA): TGTGCCAGCAGTCCCCCGGTCGGCTACACTGAAGCTTTCTTT. Its protein is CASSPPVGYTEAFF.

This clone has just a few counts. A read error is possible here, since a much larger clone lies one base away. This chain uses TRBV20-1 with TRBJ2-7; D ambiguous. Deletions cut 0 bases from V and 6 bases from J, with 12 bases between. Germline lookup yields CDR1 DFQATT and CDR2 SNEGSKA (reference sequence). The CDR3 is 13 residues long. Written as DNA, the CDR3 is TGCAGTGCTAGAGATAGGTTTACTGGCGAGCAGTACTTC. Its protein is CSARDRFTGEQYF.

This clone has at least ten counts. V gene TRBV6-1 combines with J gene TRBJ2-5; D remains ambiguous. The CDR3 spans 11 residues. V dropped 6 bases and J dropped 5 bases, with 7 bases sitting between them. Germline V lookup: CDR1 MNHNS, CDR2 SASEGT. In DNA form, the CDR3 reads TGTGCCAGCAGCAGCGTCGAGACCCAGTACTTC. It yields the protein CASSSVETQYF.

This clone was observed many times. The rearrangement joins TRBV12-3 or TRBV12-4 to TRBJ2-2; D gene ambiguous. The V and J ends lost 6 bases and 8 bases respectively, with 22 bases between them. The CDR3 totals 16 residues. The CDR3 region is CASRPNPPRPGGELFF. CDR3 nucleotides: TGTGCCAGCAGACCAAACCCGCCCCGCCCTGGGGGGGAGCTGTTTTTT.

V and J are TRBV4-2 and TRBJ2-3; weak D call: TRBD2 (6 bases). Trimming pared 1 base from V and 0 bases from J, leaving 8 bases between. The V gene's germline CDR1 is LGHNA and CDR2 YNFKEQ. This CDR3 is 15 amino acids long. The CDR3 DNA follows: TGTGCCAGCAGCCAAGCTAGCGTTAGCACAGATACGCAGTATTTT. As protein: CASSQASVSTDTQYF.

This sequence joins TRBV20-1 and TRBJ2-3, with a weak D call TRBD2 (6 bases). The germline CDR1 and CDR2 sequences are DFQATT and SNEGSKA (reference sequence). CDR3 length equals 17 residues. V was shortened by 2 bases and J by 1 base, with 19 bases between the two germline ends. In DNA form, the CDR3 reads TGCAGTGCTAGACCCAGCCGGGGGTTGGTGGGCACAGATACGCAGTATTTT. Translated: CSARPSRGLVGTDTQYF.

In its sample, this clone was seen a few times. The chain joins TRBV6-2 or TRBV6-3 to TRBJ1-5, with no clear D. Germline V lookup: CDR1 MNHEY, CDR2 SVGEGT. The germline V and J ends were trimmed by 6 bases and 8 bases, with 11 bases remaining between them. The CDR3 runs to 12 residues. CDR3 in amino acids: CASSPSREPQHF. The CDR3 bases are TGTGCCAGCAGCCCTTCTAGGGAGCCCCAGCATTTT.